These T cell receptor beta chains were read from a single sample in a study of PD-1 blockade in classical Hodgkin lymphoma. The table came from immunoSEQ multiplex PCR; TCRdb's copy has only in-frame clones and leaves some out. Of about 58,000 clones listed, approximately 89% are singletons. Sequencing was performed on peripheral blood mononuclear cells (PBMCs), taken before the second cycle of nivolumab. Receptors originate from a human donor with classical Hodgkin lymphoma. CDR3s include the opening cysteine and the closing phenylalanine or tryptophan. A D gene is named only where the DNA matches it firmly.

d_call: -; j_call: TRBJ2-2; v_call: TRBV5-1; cdr3_aa: CASSLRDTGELFF
d_call: -; j_call: TRBJ2-2; v_call: TRBV30; cdr3_aa: CAWSNGGAENTGELFF
d_call: -; j_call: TRBJ2-5; v_call: TRBV4-1; cdr3_aa: CASSQEAASLREGAQYF
d_call: -; j_call: TRBJ1-3; v_call: TRBV19; cdr3_aa: CACERGPGNTIYF
d_call: -; j_call: TRBJ1-5; v_call: TRBV28; cdr3_aa: CASSSTRTEIISNQPQHF
d_call: TRBD1; j_call: TRBJ2-7; v_call: TRBV6-5; cdr3_aa: CASSPGQGTLYEQYF
d_call: TRBD1; j_call: TRBJ2-1; v_call: TRBV7-3; cdr3_aa: CASSLGQGSDYNEQFF
d_call: -; j_call: TRBJ1-2; v_call: TRBV18; cdr3_aa: CASSPLQGDYGYTF
d_call: -; j_call: TRBJ2-3; v_call: TRBV7-6; cdr3_aa: CASSSTSNTDTQYF
d_call: -; j_call: TRBJ2-2; v_call: TRBV5-1; cdr3_aa: CASSLGETNTGELFF
d_call: TRBD2; j_call: TRBJ2-3; v_call: TRBV2; cdr3_aa: CASSEGRGGVLSTDTQYF
d_call: TRBD1; j_call: TRBJ1-2; v_call: TRBV11-2; cdr3_aa: CASTQAPDRDDGYTF
d_call: TRBD1; j_call: TRBJ2-7; v_call: TRBV10-3; cdr3_aa: CAISDPGQGSQKPPDEQYF
d_call: TRBD2; j_call: TRBJ2-2; v_call: TRBV7-3; cdr3_aa: CASSPSMTSGNGELFF
d_call: -; j_call: TRBJ1-1; v_call: TRBV30; cdr3_aa: CAWSSGVNTEAFF
d_call: TRBD2; j_call: TRBJ2-7; v_call: TRBV5-1; cdr3_aa: CASSPHLREYSYEQYF
d_call: TRBD1; j_call: TRBJ2-3; v_call: TRBV7-9; cdr3_aa: CANRTGEGGDTQYF
d_call: -; j_call: TRBJ2-7; v_call: TRBV28; cdr3_aa: CASSAHSYEQYF
d_call: -; j_call: TRBJ2-7; v_call: TRBV7-9; cdr3_aa: CASSLHLGGVLYEQYF
d_call: -; j_call: TRBJ2-1; v_call: TRBV5-1; cdr3_aa: CASSFWASPVPYNEQFF
d_call: -; j_call: TRBJ1-1; v_call: TRBV5-4; cdr3_aa: CASSLEADSHMNTEAFF
d_call: TRBD1; j_call: TRBJ1-2; v_call: TRBV27; cdr3_aa: CASSSMDRAGGGYTF
d_call: -; j_call: TRBJ1-5; v_call: TRBV27; cdr3_aa: CASSDRNNGNQPQHF
d_call: -; j_call: TRBJ1-4; v_call: TRBV19; cdr3_aa: CASSMGEKLFF
d_call: -; j_call: TRBJ2-7; v_call: TRBV9; cdr3_aa: CASSVGMGGYEQYF
d_call: TRBD2; j_call: TRBJ2-1; v_call: TRBV7-3; cdr3_aa: CASSLGLAGKYNEQFF
d_call: -; j_call: TRBJ1-2; v_call: TRBV18; cdr3_aa: CASSPSGPGYGYTF
d_call: -; j_call: TRBJ1-1; v_call: TRBV6-6; cdr3_aa: CASSYPRPKAFF
d_call: -; j_call: TRBJ2-2; v_call: TRBV11-2; cdr3_aa: CASSWSRSGELFF
d_call: -; j_call: TRBJ2-3; v_call: TRBV9; cdr3_aa: CASSVEIRADTQYF
d_call: TRBD2; j_call: TRBJ2-5; v_call: TRBV7-9; cdr3_aa: CASSPLPSGSAKETQYF
d_call: -; j_call: TRBJ1-5; v_call: TRBV4-1; cdr3_aa: CASSQEGQGVQPQHF
d_call: -; j_call: TRBJ2-2; v_call: TRBV4-3; cdr3_aa: CASSQPAGNTGELFF
d_call: -; j_call: TRBJ2-3; v_call: TRBV27; cdr3_aa: CASSSRQPTDTQYF
d_call: TRBD2; j_call: TRBJ2-1; v_call: TRBV6-4; cdr3_aa: CASSDPLGREVHNEQFF
d_call: -; j_call: TRBJ2-1; v_call: TRBV18; cdr3_aa: CASSPSAVGAGEQFF
d_call: TRBD1; j_call: TRBJ1-1; v_call: TRBV18; cdr3_aa: CASSTLGQGGGMNTEAFF
d_call: -; j_call: TRBJ2-1; v_call: TRBV10-3; cdr3_aa: CAISDGGGPEQFF